These 18 T cell receptor beta chains share one sample of origin, sequenced in a study of metastatic and nonmetastatic thyroid tumors. TCRdb re-clonotyped the PCR reads via MiXCR. Altogether roughly 40,000 clones are present, around an eighth being singletons, with the ten largest covering 9%. Among the patients, none had received any treatment before thyroid surgery. Sample: blood. Receptor source: a male donor with papillary thyroid cancer or a benign thyroid nodule (not recorded which). Some clones in this sample may be carry-over from other donors' samples.

This clone was observed many times. The chain couples TRBV24-1 to TRBJ2-5; D remains unclear. The V gene lost 0 bases and the J gene lost 2 bases, with 9 bases spanning the gap. The CDR3 runs 15 residues. Germline V CDR1 and CDR2: KGHDR, SFDVKD. The chain's CDR3 is CATSDLVGRQETQYF. The DNA for the CDR3 is TGTGCCACCAGTGATTTGGTGGGCAGACAAGAGACCCAGTACTTC.

This clone was seen at least ten times. This chain links TRBV7-2 with TRBJ2-3; possibly TRBD2 for D (5 bases). The CDR3 totals 17 residues. Germline V gene sequence: CDR1 SGHTA, CDR2 FQGNSA. Trimming removed 5 bases from V and 2 bases from J, with 20 bases in between. CDR3 sequence: CASSLPGGLRSTDTQYF. The CDR3 DNA follows: TGTGCCAGCAGCCTCCCGGGCGGGCTCAGATCCACAGATACGCAGTATTTT.

This clone was seen repeatedly, ten times or more. This sequence joins TRBV2 and TRBJ2-2; D is unclear. The germline gives CDR1 SNHLY, CDR2 FYNNEI. Trimming pared 7 bases from V and 0 bases from J, leaving 9 bases between. The CDR3 contains 14 residues. CDR3 DNA sequence: TGTGCCAGCAAGAAGCCTGCGAACACCGGGGAGCTGTTTTTT. It specifies CASKKPANTGELFF. The entire variable domain, with the rest obtained from reference TRBV2 and TRBJ2-2, is as follows: EPEVTQTPSHQVTQMGQEVILRCVPISNHLYFYWYRQILGQKVEFLVSFYNNEISEKSEIFDDQFSVERPDGSNFTLKIRSTKLEDSAMYFCASKKPANTGELFFGEGSRLTVL.

Many counts were recorded for this clone. V gene TRBV5-5 combines with J gene TRBJ2-2; 8 bases agree with TRBD1. This CDR3 spans 15 amino acids. The germline CDR1 and CDR2 sequences are SGHKS and YYEKEE (reference sequence). The V segment lost 5 bases and the J segment 7 bases; nucleotides outside the gene matches: 10. CDR3: CASSSGQGVNGELFF. The CDR3 bases are TGTGCCAGCAGTTCCGGACAGGGAGTAAACGGGGAGCTGTTTTTT.

In this sample, this clone turned up many times. The chain carries TRBV10-3 and TRBJ2-3, with 7 bases matching TRBD2. The germline V gene encodes CDR1 ENHRY and CDR2 SYGVKD. Unmatched junction bases numbered 0, after V lost 5 bases and J lost 4 bases. CDR3 size: 12 residues. CDR3 bases: TGTGCCATCAGTAGCGGGGCAGATACGCAGTATTTT. Translated: CAISSGADTQYF.

This clone was counted at least ten times. This chain links TRBV7-9 with TRBJ1-1, with D possibly TRBD1 on 6 matching bases. Looked up from germline, CDR1 is SEHNR and CDR2 is FQNEAQ (reference sequence). The germline V and J ends were trimmed by 5 bases and 2 bases, with 12 bases remaining between them. This CDR3 comprises 14 residues. CDR3 sequence reads: CASSQGQYNTEAFF. The CDR3 nucleotides are TGTGCCAGCAGCCAAGGACAGTACAACACTGAAGCTTTCTTT. The whole variable domain, remainder taken from reference TRBV7-9 and TRBJ1-1, is DTGVSQNPRHKITKRGQNVTFRCDPISEHNRLYWYRQTLGQGPEFLTYFQNEAQLEKSRLLSDRFSAERPKGSFSTLEIQRTEQGDSAMYLCASSQGQYNTEAFFGQGTRLTVV.

Many counts were recorded for this clone. The gene calls are TRBV4-3 and TRBJ2-7; a weak D match, TRBD1 (5 bases). The CDR3 covers 15 residues. Germline V gene data show CDR1 as LGHNA and CDR2 as YSLEER. Trimming removed 0 bases at V and 2 bases at J, with 11 bases between. CDR3 bases: TGCGCCAGCAGCCAAGACACGACAGCCGCCTACGAGCAGTACTTC. The encoded protein is CASSQDTTAAYEQYF.

This clone was observed at least ten times. The gene calls are TRBV20-1 and TRBJ2-2; 9 bases align to TRBD2. Germline lookup yields CDR1 DFQATT and CDR2 SNEGSKA (reference sequence). CDR3 length equals 18 residues. The V gene end was trimmed by 1 base and the J gene end by 5 bases; junction bases not matched to a gene: 14. CDR3 amino acids: CSARAASGTLRGTGELFF. As DNA, the CDR3 is TGCAGTGCTAGAGCCGCTAGCGGGACACTAAGAGGGACCGGGGAGCTGTTTTTT.

This clone was observed many times. The chain has TRBV12-5 and TRBJ2-1, with unresolved D. Germline V gene sequence: CDR1 LGHNT, CDR2 FRNRAP. CDR3 length: 12 residues. V was pared by 4 bases and J by 2 bases, with 3 bases between. CDR3 protein: CASGSPYNEQFF. For the CDR3, the DNA is TGTGCTAGTGGTTCTCCCTACAATGAGCAGTTCTTC.

With regard to this clone: This sequence may be a read error, since a much larger clone differs from it by one base. The same CDR3 arises from other DNA sequences in this sample as well. The chain is built from TRBV10-3 and TRBJ2-2, with D maybe TRBD1 (5 bases). CDR1 is ENHRY, CDR2 SYGVKD, per germline. The CDR3 is 15 amino acids. CDR3 loop: CAISETRQNTGELFF. As DNA, the CDR3 is TGTGCCATCAGTGAGACCCGACAGAACACTGGGGAGCTGTTTTTT.

In its sample, this clone was seen a few times. V is TRBV30 and J is TRBJ2-3, with D maybe TRBD1 (6 bases). Trimming left V 2 bases short and J 0 bases short, with 12 bases between. This CDR3 has 15 amino acids. Germline lookup yields CDR1 GTSNPN and CDR2 SVGIG (reference sequence). CDR3 sequence reads: CAWSPPGASTDTQYF. CDR3 nucleotide sequence: TGTGCCTGGAGTCCCCCAGGGGCTAGCACAGATACGCAGTATTTT. Variable domain in full (rest from reference TRBV30 and TRBJ2-3): SQTIHQWPATLVQPVGSPLSLECTVEGTSNPNLYWYRQAAGRGLQLLFYSVGIGQISSEVPQNLSASRPQDRQFILSSKKLLLSDSGFYLCAWSPPGASTDTQYFGPGTRLTVL.

This clone was picked up many times. CDR3 amino acids: CASSFPPGQVNYEQYF. The DNA for the CDR3 is TGTGCCAGCAGCTTTCCCCCGGGACAGGTAAACTACGAGCAGTACTTC. The chain has TRBV5-6 and TRBJ2-7, with 8 bases aligning to TRBD1. The germline CDR1 and CDR2 sequences are SGHDT and YYEEEE. The ends lost 2 bases at V and 3 bases at J; junction bases unmatched: 10. There are 16 residues in the CDR3. Drawing the rest from reference TRBV5-6 and TRBJ2-7, the complete variable domain is DAGVTQSPTHLIKTRGQQVTLRCSPKSGHDTVSWYQQALGQGPQFIFQYYEEEERQRGNFPDRFSGHQFPNYSSELNVNALLLGDSALYLCASSFPPGQVNYEQYFGPGTRLTVT.

The rearrangement joins TRBV9 to TRBJ1-6; D gene ambiguous. The CDR3 covers 14 residues. In germline, CDR1 is SGDLS, CDR2 YYNGEE. The ends were cut back, 1 base at V and 7 bases at J, with 9 bases in the middle. CDR3 loop: CASSVRGGNSPLHF. In DNA form, the CDR3 reads TGTGCCAGCAGCGTACGGGGAGGAAATTCACCCCTCCACTTT.

This clone was seen ten or more times. The chain couples TRBV5-8 to TRBJ2-7; 7 bases are a match to TRBD1. Germline V gene sequence: CDR1 SGHTS, CDR2 YDEGEE. V trimming: 0 bases; J trimming: 5 bases; junction bases outside the gene matches: 5. The CDR3 loop spans 14 amino acids. For the CDR3, the DNA is TGTGCCAGCAGCTTGGACAGGGGCTGGGACGAGCAGTACTTC. Its translation: CASSLDRGWDEQYF.

Many counts were recorded for this clone. This sequence joins TRBV27 and TRBJ2-2; 14 bases align to TRBD2. The CDR3 length is 18 residues. Trimming took 8 bases from V and 5 from J; bases not matched to a gene: 13. The germline gives CDR1 MNHEY, CDR2 SMNVEV (reference sequence). The CDR3 region is CASQGGTSGRVWTGELFF. For the CDR3, the DNA is TGTGCCAGCCAGGGCGGGACTAGCGGGAGAGTATGGACCGGGGAGCTGTTTTTT.

This clone was recorded many times. This chain links TRBV7-8 with TRBJ2-7; 10 bases line up with TRBD2. The CDR3 is made up of 14 amino acids. J lost 3 bases, V lost 2 bases, and 1 base had no gene match. Looked up from germline, CDR1 is SGHVS and CDR2 is FQNEAQ. CDR3 residues: CASSLPSGGYEQYF. CDR3 DNA sequence: TGTGCCAGCAGCTTACCTAGCGGGGGCTACGAGCAGTACTTC.

The chain is built from TRBV6-9 and TRBJ2-7, with 7 positions matching TRBD1. Germline V gene lookup returns CDR1 MNHGY and CDR2 SVAAGI. J gave up 8 bases and V 4 bases, and 14 bases lay outside the gene matches. There are 15 residues in the CDR3. CDR3 in amino acids: CASSSLTGVRGKQYF. The CDR3, as DNA: TGTGCCAGCAGTTCCCTCACAGGGGTTAGGGGGAAGCAGTACTTC.

This clone was found many times. The gene calls are TRBV4-1 and TRBJ2-7; TRBD1 agrees at 9 bases. Losses at the gene ends were 2 bases for V and 0 bases for J; bases not matched to a gene: 5. In germline, CDR1 is MGHRA, CDR2 YSYEKL. This CDR3 is built from 16 residues. The DNA of the CDR3 is TGCGCCAGCAGCCAATATGGACAGGGGCCCTCCTACGAGCAGTACTTC. It encodes CASSQYGQGPSYEQYF.